This T cell receptor (beta chain) was recovered during a study of naive and memory T cell subsets. V gave up 5 bases and J gave up 2 bases, with 13 bases separating them. The CDR3 loop spans 14 amino acids. Per germline, CDR1 MNHEY and CDR2 SVGEGT. Cells stained for CD3, CD4, CD8, CD45RA and CD27 were sorted into four subsets. Both TRBC1 and TRBC2 were covered by a beta constant-region primer of two equimolar oligonucleotides. Four rounds of PCR amplified the ligated cDNA using nested alpha and beta constant-region primers plus SP2. Ligation attached a single-stranded oligonucleotide with a 12-nucleotide UMI and the SP2 primer to the cDNA 3' end. TCRdb re-called the UMI-ligation and nested PCR reads through MiXCR, storing one row per CDR3 protein. The sample includes 95,000 to 150,000 distinct CDR3 sequences, just over 35% of them seen just once. This clonotype was found many times.

The source of this sequence is a human donor in good health. The rearrangement joins TRBV6-2 or TRBV6-3 to TRBJ2-7; D ambiguous. The source material was central memory CD4+ T cells from blood. The CDR3 region is CASSTTPFTYEQYF. DNA of the CDR3: TGTGCCAGCAGTACAACACCGTTCACCTACGAGCAGTACTTC.